This entry is about one T cell receptor (beta chain). Its antigen is unknown. This CDR3 comprises 15 residues. From germline, CDR1 is LNHNV and CDR2 YYDKDF (reference sequence). V was clipped by 0 bases and J by 3 bases, with 9 bases between them. This entry is derived from a study of cytomegalovirus exposure and HLA in healthy donors. Study-level points and caveats: Researchers had no immune exposure information except CMV serostatus available. Per a later analysis, about 18,000 TCR beta sequences showed association with HLA alleles at 0.05 false discovery rate.

Amplification used 60 Vbeta primers and 13 Jbeta primers. TCRdb keeps only in-frame clones here, not all; method: immunoSEQ multiplex PCR. The sample records roughly 250,000 clones, about four fifths being singletons. The TCR sequence derives from a woman aged 40 to 55 in good health and CMV-seropositive. This chain links TRBV15 with TRBJ1-3; no definite D call. Sample: PBMCs. The CDR3 protein is CATSRDTAGGNTIYF. In nucleotides, the CDR3 is TGTGCCACCAGCAGAGATACGGCGGGTGGAAACACCATATATTTT.